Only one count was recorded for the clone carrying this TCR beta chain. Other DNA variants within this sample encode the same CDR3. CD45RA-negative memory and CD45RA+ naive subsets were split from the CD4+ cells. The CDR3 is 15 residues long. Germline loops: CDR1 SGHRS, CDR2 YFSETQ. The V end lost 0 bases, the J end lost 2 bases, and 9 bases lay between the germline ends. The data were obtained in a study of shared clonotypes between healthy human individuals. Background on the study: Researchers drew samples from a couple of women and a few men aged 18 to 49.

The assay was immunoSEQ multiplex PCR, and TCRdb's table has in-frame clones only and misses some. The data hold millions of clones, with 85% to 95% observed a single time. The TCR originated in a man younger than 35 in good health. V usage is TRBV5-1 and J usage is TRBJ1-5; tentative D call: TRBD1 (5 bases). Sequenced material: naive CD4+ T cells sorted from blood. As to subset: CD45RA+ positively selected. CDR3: CASSLEGGGNQPQHF. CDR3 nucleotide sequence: TGCGCCAGCAGCTTGGAGGGAGGGGGCAATCAGCCCCAGCATTTT.